This T cell receptor beta chain was recovered during a study of a mutant IDH1 vaccine in newly diagnosed glioma. As for the study in general: Patients got their first vaccination 4-6 weeks after radiotherapy alone, or with temozolomide cycles. Radiotherapy, temozolomide, or both had been given previously, and both were given to most.

This clone was detected a few times. Antigen unknown. Using immunoSEQ multiplex PCR, the repertoire was profiled, and TCRdb retains in-frame clones only, with some absent. The table includes 45,000 to 65,000 clones, almost 65% detected once. The time point is: week 47, end of study. It was 300 ug of mutant IDH1 20-mer peptide that made up each vaccine dose, given with topical imiquimod. The CDR3 sequence is 16 residues long. Germline CDR1 SEHNR, CDR2 FQNEAQ (reference sequence). The ends were cut back, 0 bases at V and 9 bases at J, with 15 bases in the middle. The starting material was peripheral blood mononuclear cells (PBMCs), obtained from a glioma patient whose treatment included an IDH1 peptide vaccine. The clonotype comes from a man aged 35 to 55 with glioma. Some clones in this sample may be carry-over from other donors' samples. This chain links TRBV7-9 with TRBJ1-6; perhaps TRBD1 as D (6 bases). For the CDR3, the DNA is TGTGCCAGCAGCTTAGCCCGGACAGTTCTTGGTTCACCCCTCCACTTT. It specifies CASSLARTVLGSPLHF.